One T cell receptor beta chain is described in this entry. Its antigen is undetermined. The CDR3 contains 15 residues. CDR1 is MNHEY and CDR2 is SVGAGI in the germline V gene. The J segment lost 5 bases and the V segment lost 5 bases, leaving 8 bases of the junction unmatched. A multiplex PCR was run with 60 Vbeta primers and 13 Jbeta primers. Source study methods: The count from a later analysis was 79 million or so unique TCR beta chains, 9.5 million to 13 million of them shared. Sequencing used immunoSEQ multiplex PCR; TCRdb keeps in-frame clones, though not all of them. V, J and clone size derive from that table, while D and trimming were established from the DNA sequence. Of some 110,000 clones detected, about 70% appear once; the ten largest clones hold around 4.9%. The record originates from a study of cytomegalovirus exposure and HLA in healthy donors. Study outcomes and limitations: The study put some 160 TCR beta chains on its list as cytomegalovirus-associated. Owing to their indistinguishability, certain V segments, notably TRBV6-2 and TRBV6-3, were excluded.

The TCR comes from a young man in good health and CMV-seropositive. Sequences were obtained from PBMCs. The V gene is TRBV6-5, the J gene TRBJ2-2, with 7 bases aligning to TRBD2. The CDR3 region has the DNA TGTGCCAGCAGTCTTGCAACGGGGGGAACCGGGGAGCTGTTTTTT. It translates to CASSLATGGTGELFF.